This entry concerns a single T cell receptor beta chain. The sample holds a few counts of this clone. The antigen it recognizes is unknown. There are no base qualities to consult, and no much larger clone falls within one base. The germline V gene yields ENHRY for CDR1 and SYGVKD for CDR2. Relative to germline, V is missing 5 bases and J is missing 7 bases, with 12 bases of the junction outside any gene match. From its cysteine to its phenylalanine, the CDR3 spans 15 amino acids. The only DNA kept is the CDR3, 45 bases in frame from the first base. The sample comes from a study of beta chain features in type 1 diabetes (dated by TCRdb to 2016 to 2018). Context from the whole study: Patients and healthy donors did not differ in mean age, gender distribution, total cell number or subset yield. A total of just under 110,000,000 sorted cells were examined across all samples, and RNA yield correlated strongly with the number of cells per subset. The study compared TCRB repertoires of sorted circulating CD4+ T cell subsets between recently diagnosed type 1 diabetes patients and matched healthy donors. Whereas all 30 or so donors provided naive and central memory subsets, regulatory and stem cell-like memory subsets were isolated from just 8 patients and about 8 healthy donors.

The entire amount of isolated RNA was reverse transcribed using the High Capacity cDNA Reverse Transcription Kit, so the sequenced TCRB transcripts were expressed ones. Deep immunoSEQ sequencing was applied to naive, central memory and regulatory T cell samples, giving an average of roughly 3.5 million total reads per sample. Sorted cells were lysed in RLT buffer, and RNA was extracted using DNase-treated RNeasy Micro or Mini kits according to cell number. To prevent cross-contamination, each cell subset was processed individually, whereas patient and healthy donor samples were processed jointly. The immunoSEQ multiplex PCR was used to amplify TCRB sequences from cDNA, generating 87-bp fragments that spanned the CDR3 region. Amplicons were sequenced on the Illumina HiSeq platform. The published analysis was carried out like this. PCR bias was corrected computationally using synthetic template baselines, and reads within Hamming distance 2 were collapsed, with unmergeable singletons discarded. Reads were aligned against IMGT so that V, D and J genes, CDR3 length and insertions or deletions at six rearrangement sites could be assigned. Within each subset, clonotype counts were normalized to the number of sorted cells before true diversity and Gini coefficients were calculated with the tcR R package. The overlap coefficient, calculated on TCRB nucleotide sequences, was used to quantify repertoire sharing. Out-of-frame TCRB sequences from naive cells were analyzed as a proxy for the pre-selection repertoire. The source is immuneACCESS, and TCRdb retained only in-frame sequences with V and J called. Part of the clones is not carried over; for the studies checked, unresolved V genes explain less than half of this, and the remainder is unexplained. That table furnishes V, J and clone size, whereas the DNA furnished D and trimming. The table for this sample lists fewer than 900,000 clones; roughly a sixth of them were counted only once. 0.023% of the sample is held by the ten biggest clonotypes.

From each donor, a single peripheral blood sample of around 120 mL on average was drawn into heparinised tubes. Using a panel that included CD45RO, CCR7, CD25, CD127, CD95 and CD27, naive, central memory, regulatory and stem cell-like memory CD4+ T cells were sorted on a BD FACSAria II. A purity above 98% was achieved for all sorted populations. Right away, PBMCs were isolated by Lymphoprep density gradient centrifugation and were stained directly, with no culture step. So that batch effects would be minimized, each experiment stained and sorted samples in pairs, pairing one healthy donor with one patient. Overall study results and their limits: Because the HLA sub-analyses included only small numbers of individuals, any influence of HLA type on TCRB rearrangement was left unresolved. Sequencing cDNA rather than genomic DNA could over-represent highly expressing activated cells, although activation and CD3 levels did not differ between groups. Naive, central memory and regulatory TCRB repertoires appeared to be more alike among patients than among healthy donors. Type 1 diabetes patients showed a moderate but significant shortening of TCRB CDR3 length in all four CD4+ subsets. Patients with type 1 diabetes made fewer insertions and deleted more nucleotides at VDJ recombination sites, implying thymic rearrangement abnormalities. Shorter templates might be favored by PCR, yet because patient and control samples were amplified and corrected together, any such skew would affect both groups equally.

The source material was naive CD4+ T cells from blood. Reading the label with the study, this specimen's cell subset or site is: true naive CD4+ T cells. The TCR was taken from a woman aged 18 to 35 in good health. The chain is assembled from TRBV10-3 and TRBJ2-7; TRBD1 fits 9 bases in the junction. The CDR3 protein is CAISPTGGQGLEQYF. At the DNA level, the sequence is TGTGCCATCAGTCCGACAGGGGGACAGGGTCTGGAGCAGTACTTC.